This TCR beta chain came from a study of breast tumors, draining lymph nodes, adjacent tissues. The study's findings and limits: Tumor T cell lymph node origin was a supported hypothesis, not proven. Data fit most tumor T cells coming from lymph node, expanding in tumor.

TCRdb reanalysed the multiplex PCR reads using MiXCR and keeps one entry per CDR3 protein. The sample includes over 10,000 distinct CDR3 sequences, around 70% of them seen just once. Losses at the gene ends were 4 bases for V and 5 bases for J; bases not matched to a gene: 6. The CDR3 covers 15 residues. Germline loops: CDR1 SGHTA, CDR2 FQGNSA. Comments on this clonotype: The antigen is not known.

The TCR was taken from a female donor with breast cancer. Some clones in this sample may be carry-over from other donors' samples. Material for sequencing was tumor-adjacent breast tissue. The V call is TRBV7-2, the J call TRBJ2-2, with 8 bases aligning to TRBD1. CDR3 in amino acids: CASSSRDRPTGELFF. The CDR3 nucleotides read TGTGCCAGCAGCTCCAGGGACAGGCCGACCGGGGAGCTGTTTTTT.